This T cell receptor (beta chain) was identified in a study of radiotherapy plus CTLA-4 blockade in lung cancer. Germline CDR1 and CDR2: SGHVS and FQNEAQ. Trimming removed 3 bases from V and 1 base from J, with 7 bases in between. This CDR3 comprises 14 residues. Generated by immunoSEQ multiplex PCR, the TCRdb table keeps only in-frame clones and is missing some. Of tens of thousands of clones in the sample, roughly 90% were seen once. J is TRBJ1-5 and V is TRBV7-8; D unclear. The TCR comes from a human donor with non-small cell lung cancer whose response to radiotherapy plus ipilimumab could not be evaluated. Sequencing used peripheral blood, obtained from a patient treated with radiotherapy plus ipilimumab. Here the CDR3 reads CASSFRGSNQPQHF. Here the CDR3 DNA reads TGTGCCAGCAGCTTCCGAGGGAGCAATCAGCCCCAGCATTTT.